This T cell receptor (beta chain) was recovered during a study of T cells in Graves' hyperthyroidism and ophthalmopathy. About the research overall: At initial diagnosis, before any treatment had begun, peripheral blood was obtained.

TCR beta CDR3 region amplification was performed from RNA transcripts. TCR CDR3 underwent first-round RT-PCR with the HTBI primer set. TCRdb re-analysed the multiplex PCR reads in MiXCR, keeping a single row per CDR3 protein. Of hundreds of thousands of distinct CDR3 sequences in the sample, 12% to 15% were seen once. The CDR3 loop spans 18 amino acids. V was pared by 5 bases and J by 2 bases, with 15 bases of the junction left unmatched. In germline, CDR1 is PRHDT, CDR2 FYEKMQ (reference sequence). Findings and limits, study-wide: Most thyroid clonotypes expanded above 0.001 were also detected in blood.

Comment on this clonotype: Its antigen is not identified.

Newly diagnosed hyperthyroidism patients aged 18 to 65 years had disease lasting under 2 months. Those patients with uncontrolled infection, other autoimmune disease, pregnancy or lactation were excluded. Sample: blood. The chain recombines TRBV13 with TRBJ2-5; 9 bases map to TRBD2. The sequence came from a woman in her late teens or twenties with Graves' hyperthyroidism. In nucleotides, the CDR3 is TGTGCCAGCAGCATAGCGGGAGTTGGGGGGTACAGACAAGAGACCCAGTACTTC. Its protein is CASSIAGVGGYRQETQYF.